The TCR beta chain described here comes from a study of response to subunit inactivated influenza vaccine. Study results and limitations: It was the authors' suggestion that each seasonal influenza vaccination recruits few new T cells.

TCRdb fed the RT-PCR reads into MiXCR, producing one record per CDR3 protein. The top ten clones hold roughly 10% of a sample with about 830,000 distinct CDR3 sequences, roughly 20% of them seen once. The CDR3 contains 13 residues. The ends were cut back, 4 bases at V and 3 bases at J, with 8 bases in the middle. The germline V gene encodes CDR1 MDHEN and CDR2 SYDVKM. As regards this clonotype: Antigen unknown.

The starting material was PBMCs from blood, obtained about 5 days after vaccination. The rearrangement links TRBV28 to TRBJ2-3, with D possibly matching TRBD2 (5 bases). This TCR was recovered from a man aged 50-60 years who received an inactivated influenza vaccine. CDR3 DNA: TGTGCCAGCAGTTGGACGGGGACAGATACGCAGTATTTT. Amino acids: CASSWTGTDTQYF.